The text below deals with one T cell receptor beta chain. The CDR3 length is 15 residues. V was pared by 5 bases and J by 4 bases, with 2 bases of the junction left unmatched. Germline CDR1 is MNHEY and CDR2 is SVGEGT. The data are from a study of blood T cell repertoires in COVID-19. In the original analysis: Amplification of reference gene primers provided the estimated nucleated cell counts. Clones were sequenced by immunoSEQ multiplex PCR, and TCRdb holds only the in-frame ones, with some missing. That table furnishes V, J and clone size, whereas the DNA furnished D and trimming. The table has over 200,000 clones, 89% seen once.

The sample was peripheral blood. The sequence came from a man in his fifties or sixties who had recovered from COVID-19. The rearrangement links TRBV6-2 or TRBV6-3 to TRBJ2-3, with 14 nucleotides matching TRBD2. The CDR3: CASSRGLAGADTQYF. The CDR3 nucleotides read TGTGCCAGCAGTCGGGGACTAGCGGGAGCAGATACGCAGTATTTT.